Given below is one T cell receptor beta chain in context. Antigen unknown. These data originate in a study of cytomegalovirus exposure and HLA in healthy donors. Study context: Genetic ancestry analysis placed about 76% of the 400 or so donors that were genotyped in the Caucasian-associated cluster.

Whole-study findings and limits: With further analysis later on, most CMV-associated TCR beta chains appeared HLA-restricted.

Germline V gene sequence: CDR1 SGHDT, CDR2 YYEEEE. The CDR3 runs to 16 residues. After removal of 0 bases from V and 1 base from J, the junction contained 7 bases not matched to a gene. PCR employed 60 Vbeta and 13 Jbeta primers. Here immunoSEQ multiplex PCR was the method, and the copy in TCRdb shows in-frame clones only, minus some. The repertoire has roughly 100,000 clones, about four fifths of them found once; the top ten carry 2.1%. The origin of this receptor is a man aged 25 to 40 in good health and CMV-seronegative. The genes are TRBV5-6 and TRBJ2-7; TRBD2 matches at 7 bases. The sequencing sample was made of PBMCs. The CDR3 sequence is CASSLVGGGNSYEQYF. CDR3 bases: TGTGCCAGCAGCTTGGTTGGGGGAGGGAATTCCTACGAGCAGTACTTC. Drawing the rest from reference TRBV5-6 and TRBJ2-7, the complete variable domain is DAGVTQSPTHLIKTRGQQVTLRCSPKSGHDTVSWYQQALGQGPQFIFQYYEEEERQRGNFPDRFSGHQFPNYSSELNVNALLLGDSALYLCASSLVGGGNSYEQYFGPGTRLTVT.